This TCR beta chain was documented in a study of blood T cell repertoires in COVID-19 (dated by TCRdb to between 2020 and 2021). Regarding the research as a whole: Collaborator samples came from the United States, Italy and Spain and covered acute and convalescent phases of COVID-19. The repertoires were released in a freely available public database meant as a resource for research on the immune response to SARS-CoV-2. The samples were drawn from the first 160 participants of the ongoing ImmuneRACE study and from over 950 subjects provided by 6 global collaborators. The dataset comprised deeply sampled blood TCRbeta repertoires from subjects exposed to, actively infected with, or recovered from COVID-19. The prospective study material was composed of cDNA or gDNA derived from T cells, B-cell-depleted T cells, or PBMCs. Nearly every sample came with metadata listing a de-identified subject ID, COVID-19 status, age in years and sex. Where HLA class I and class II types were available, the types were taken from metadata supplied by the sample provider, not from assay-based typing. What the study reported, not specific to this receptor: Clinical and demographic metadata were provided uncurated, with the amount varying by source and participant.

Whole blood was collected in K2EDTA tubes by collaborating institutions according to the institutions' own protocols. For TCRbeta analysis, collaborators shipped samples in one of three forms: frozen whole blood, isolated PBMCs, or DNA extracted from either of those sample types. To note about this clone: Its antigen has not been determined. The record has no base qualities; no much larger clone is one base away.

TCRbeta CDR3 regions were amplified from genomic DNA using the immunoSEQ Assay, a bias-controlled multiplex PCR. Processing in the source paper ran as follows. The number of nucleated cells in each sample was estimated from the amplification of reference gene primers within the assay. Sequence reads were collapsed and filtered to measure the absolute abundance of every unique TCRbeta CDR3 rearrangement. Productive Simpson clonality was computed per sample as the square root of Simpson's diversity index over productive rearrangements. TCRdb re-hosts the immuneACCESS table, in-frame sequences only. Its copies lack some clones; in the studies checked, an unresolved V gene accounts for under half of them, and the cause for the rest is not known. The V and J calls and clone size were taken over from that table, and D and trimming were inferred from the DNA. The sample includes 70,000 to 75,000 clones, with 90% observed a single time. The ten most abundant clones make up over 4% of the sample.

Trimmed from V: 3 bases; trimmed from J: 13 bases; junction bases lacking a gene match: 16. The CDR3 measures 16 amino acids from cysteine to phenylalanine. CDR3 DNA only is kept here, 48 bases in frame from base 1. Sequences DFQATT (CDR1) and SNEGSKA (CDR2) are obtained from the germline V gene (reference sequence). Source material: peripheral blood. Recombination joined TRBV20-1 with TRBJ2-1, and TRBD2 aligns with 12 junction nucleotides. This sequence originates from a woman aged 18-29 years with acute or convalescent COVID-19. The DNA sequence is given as TGCAGTGCTAGTGCCCCGACTAGCGGGAGACTACGCATACAGTTCTTC. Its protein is CSASAPTSGRLRIQFF.